The source of this T cell receptor (delta chain) is a study of γδ T cells in repeated Plasmodium falciparum infection. Study-wide background: Malaria-naive adults were infected with P. falciparum NF54 four times over roughly 600 days.

TCRdb re-analyzed the multiplex PCR reads via CATT. The repertoire has about 89,000 delta-chain clones, roughly 1.4% of them found once; the top ten carry over 8%. A few counts support this clone. A far larger clone is one nucleotide away, so this likely arose from a read error. The same CDR3 can be traced to other DNA sequences in this sample. Sequences were obtained from gamma-delta T cells from blood. The receptor comes from a pool of human donors (malaria-infected and uninfected, not separated).

The CDR3 here is CALGRRVVTRKLGDTPSTDKLIF. The DNA for the CDR3 is TGTGCTCTTGGGAGAAGGGTAGTTACTCGAAAACTGGGGGATACTCCCAGTACCGATAAACTCATCTTT. This chain joins TRDV1 and TRDJ1; TRDD3 aligns across 12 bases. Since TCRdb gives no J gene, matching the DNA to germline was used here to assign it. V shed 5 bases and J 2 bases; nucleotides not matched to a gene: 27. This CDR3 comprises 23 residues. CDR1 is TSWWSYY, CDR2 QGS, per germline.